This T cell receptor (beta chain) was obtained from a study of regulatory T cells in long-lasting Graves disease. Arm-PCR of CDR3 regions and iRepertoire HTBI primers were the basis on which TCR beta libraries were built. Via MiXCR, TCRdb re-called the multiplex PCR reads, giving one row per CDR3 protein. The repertoire includes roughly 560,000 distinct CDR3 sequences, roughly a sixth of them detected once, and 20% to 25% sits in the top ten. Remarks on this clonotype: Its antigen is not known.

Study conclusions and caveats: Shared public clonotypes totalled some 2,500 in persistent patients, compared with around 930 in new patients.

Time point described: newly diagnosed GD, antithyroid drugs for less than 3 months. After RNA was extracted from PBMCs, the TCR library was made from it. This sample also belongs to another study, concerning T cells in Graves' hyperthyroidism and ophthalmopathy. That investigation notes: Exclusion followed for patients with uncontrolled infection, other autoimmune disease, pregnancy or lactation. Model output signaled ophthalmopathy a median approximately 6 months ahead of onset.

This TCR was sampled from a middle-aged woman with Graves disease. The source was peripheral blood mononuclear cells (PBMCs), collected at new diagnosis, from a patient treated with antithyroid drugs.

CDR3 sequence (DNA): TGTGCCAGCAGCCCCCCGACGACAGGGATCAATGAGCAGTTCTTC. Amino acids: CASSPPTTGINEQFF. The rearrangement uses TRBV7-9 and TRBJ2-1; 7 bases align to TRBD1. J gave up 6 bases and V 5 bases, and 10 bases lay outside the gene matches. The CDR3 covers 15 residues. CDR1 is SEHNR and CDR2 is FQNEAQ in the germline V gene (reference sequence). The whole variable domain, filled in from reference TRBV7-9 and TRBJ2-1, reads DTGVSQNPRHKITKRGQNVTFRCDPISEHNRLYWYRQTLGQGPEFLTYFQNEAQLEKSRLLSDRFSAERPKGSFSTLEIQRTEQGDSAMYLCASSPPTTGINEQFFGPGTRLTVL.